These 29 T cell receptor beta chains were all obtained from the same sample, sequenced in a study of shared clonotypes between healthy human individuals. Only in-frame clones appear in the TCRdb table, and some are missing; sequencing was by immunoSEQ multiplex PCR. The table records more than 550,000 clones, 55% to 75% of them present only once. Sequenced input: memory CD4+ T cells sorted from blood. The subset is: CD45RA-negative fraction. These TCRs come from a woman under 40 in good health.

The V call is TRBV11-2, the J call TRBJ2-7, with 11 nucleotides matching TRBD2. CDR3 length: 15 amino acids. With 1 base clipped from V and 6 bases from J, the junction kept 5 bases outside the gene matches. CDR1 and CDR2 (germline): SGHAT, FQNNGV. For the CDR3, the DNA is TGTGCCAGCAGCTTAGCAGCTAGCGGGAGGTCCGAGCAGTACTTC. Protein sequence: CASSLAASGRSEQYF.

V and J are TRBV6-6 and TRBJ1-2; maybe TRBD1 (6 bases). The CDR3 covers 13 residues. V was shortened by 4 bases and J by 6 bases, with 12 bases between the two germline ends. CDR1 is MNHNY, CDR2 SVGAGI, per germline (reference sequence). CDR3 nucleotides: TGTGCCAGCAGTTTCCTGGGGGCGCATGGCTACACCTTC. It is translated as CASSFLGAHGYTF.

The genes are TRBV6-5 and TRBJ1-1, with TRBD1 identical over 7 bases. Germline trimming cut 6 bases from V and 2 bases from J; bases unmatched to any gene: 9. CDR3 length equals 15 residues. The germline gives CDR1 MNHEY, CDR2 SVGAGI. CDR3 protein: CASSTTGTANTEAFF. In DNA form, the CDR3 reads TGTGCCAGCAGCACAACCGGGACAGCTAACACTGAAGCTTTCTTT.

This rearrangement joins TRBV5-1 to TRBJ1-2, with D possibly matching TRBD1 (5 bases). CDR1 is SGHRS and CDR2 is YFSETQ in the germline V gene. This CDR3 has 16 residues. Trimming took 4 bases from V and 4 from J, leaving 20 bases between them. The CDR3 loop is CASSLVPGTEVYGYTF. In DNA, the CDR3 is TGCGCCAGCAGCCTTGTGCCCGGGACGGAAGTCTATGGCTACACCTTC. The full variable domain, completed using reference TRBV5-1 and TRBJ1-2, is KAGVTQTPRYLIKTRGQQVTLSCSPISGHRSVSWYQQTPGQGLQFLFEYFSETQRNKGNFPGRFSGRQFSNSRSEMNVSTLELGDSALYLCASSLVPGTEVYGYTFGSGTRLTVV.

To note about this clone: A much bigger clone sits one base away, suggesting this may be a read error. The rearrangement links TRBV19 to TRBJ2-3; TRBD1 matches 7 bases. Per the germline V gene, CDR1 is LNHDA and CDR2 is SQIVND (reference sequence). The ends lost 1 base at V and 2 bases at J; junction bases unmatched: 3. CDR3 size: 15 residues. CDR3 coding DNA: TGTGCCAGTAGTATAGGGACAGGACCCACAGATACGCAGTATTTT. This gives the protein CASSIGTGPTDTQYF.

J is TRBJ2-7 and V is TRBV6-1; weak D call: TRBD1 (6 bases). Germline V lookup: CDR1 MNHNS, CDR2 SASEGT. V dropped 6 bases and J dropped 1 base, with 16 bases sitting between them. This CDR3 spans 15 amino acids. CDR3 DNA: TGTGCCAGCAGAACCGGGACACAAGGATCCTACGAGCAGTACTTC. Protein product: CASRTGTQGSYEQYF.

The V call is TRBV7-2, the J call TRBJ2-4; maybe TRBD2 (6 bases). CDR1 is SGHTA and CDR2 is FQGNSA in the germline V gene. V was shortened by 5 bases and J by 8 bases, with 19 bases between the two germline ends. The CDR3 consists of 15 residues. The CDR3 DNA sequence: TGTGCCAGCAGCCGATTAAGGTCGTCGGGGGACATTCAGTACTTC. Translation: CASSRLRSSGDIQYF.

The chain carries TRBV7-2 and TRBJ2-5, with a tentative D call TRBD1 (5 bases). V lost 6 bases, J lost 5 bases, and 10 bases lay in between. Germline V gene lookup returns CDR1 SGHTA and CDR2 FQGNSA. This CDR3 has 12 residues. The CDR3 sequence is CASSRQLETQYF. CDR3 nucleotides: TGTGCCAGCAGTCGACAGCTTGAGACCCAGTACTTC. The entire variable domain, with the rest obtained from reference TRBV7-2 and TRBJ2-5, is as follows: GAGVSQSPSNKVTEKGKDVELRCDPISGHTALYWYRQSLGQGLEFLIYFQGNSAPDKSGLPSDRFSAERTGGSVSTLTIQRTQQEDSAVYLCASSRQLETQYFGPGTRLLVL.

The V call is TRBV5-1, the J call TRBJ2-1; TRBD2 matches at 7 bases. The CDR3 is 18 residues long. Germline CDR1 is SGHRS and CDR2 is YFSETQ. Losses at the gene ends were 4 bases for V and 4 bases for J; bases not matched to a gene: 17. The CDR3: CASSQSTRENPTYNEQFF. CDR3 in DNA: TGCGCCAGCAGCCAATCCACGCGGGAGAACCCCACTTACAATGAGCAGTTCTTC.

With regard to this clone: The same CDR3 arises from other DNA sequences in this sample as well. V and J are TRBV5-1 and TRBJ2-1; D is unclear. V was clipped by 0 bases and J by 4 bases, with 11 bases between them. CDR1 is SGHRS, CDR2 YFSETQ, per germline. The CDR3 consists of 15 residues. This chain's CDR3 is CASSLDTAGYNEQFF. The DNA of the CDR3 is TGCGCCAGCAGCTTGGATACGGCAGGATACAATGAGCAGTTCTTC. Supplemented by reference TRBV5-1 and TRBJ2-1, the full variable domain reads KAGVTQTPRYLIKTRGQQVTLSCSPISGHRSVSWYQQTPGQGLQFLFEYFSETQRNKGNFPGRFSGRQFSNSRSEMNVSTLELGDSALYLCASSLDTAGYNEQFFGPGTRLTVL.

The J gene is TRBJ2-7, the V gene TRBV5-6; 7 bases are a match to TRBD1. The CDR3 runs to 14 residues. Germline CDR1 SGHDT, CDR2 YYEEEE. V dropped 2 bases and J dropped 2; count of bases not matched to a gene: 4. The CDR3 loop is CASSLRQGTYEQYF. CDR3 in DNA: TGTGCCAGCAGCTTAAGACAGGGTACCTACGAGCAGTACTTC.

This clone was seen repeatedly, ten times or more. This chain joins TRBV5-1 and TRBJ1-5; weak D call: TRBD1 (5 bases). Germline V lookup: CDR1 SGHRS, CDR2 YFSETQ. This CDR3 has 16 residues. The germline V and J ends were trimmed by 4 bases and 5 bases, with 19 bases remaining between them. The CDR3 reads CASSPGWGSSDQPQHF. Here the CDR3 DNA reads TGCGCCAGCAGCCCTGGGTGGGGGTCTAGTGATCAGCCCCAGCATTTT.

This clone was picked up a small number of times. The chain has TRBV5-1 and TRBJ2-2, with D unclear. Germline V gene sequence: CDR1 SGHRS, CDR2 YFSETQ. This CDR3 region has 13 residues. V shed 0 bases and J shed 4 bases, with 4 bases lying between them. The CDR3 spells CASSLDGTGELFF. In DNA form, the CDR3 reads TGCGCCAGCAGCTTGGACGGCACCGGGGAGCTGTTTTTT.

CDR3 residues: CASRRGELGSGELFF. CDR3 DNA sequence: TGTGCCAGTAGGAGGGGAGAGCTCGGCTCCGGGGAGCTGTTTTTT. The chain joins TRBV19 to TRBJ2-2, with D possibly being TRBD1 or TRBD2 (5 bases each). CDR3 length: 15 amino acids. The V end lost 6 bases, the J end lost 6 bases, and 17 bases lay between the germline ends. The germline CDR1 and CDR2 sequences are LNHDA and SQIVND (reference sequence).

This chain connects TRBV25-1 to TRBJ2-5; 8 bases map to TRBD2. The end of the DNA aligns better with TRBJ2-7, so the J call may be wrong. CDR1 and CDR2 from the germline V gene are MGHDK and SYGVNS. This CDR3 region has 14 residues. The DNA for the CDR3 is TGTGCCAGCAGTGGACCGGGAGGGACCTACGAGCAGTACTTC. Translation: CASSGPGGTYEQYF.

The J gene is TRBJ1-5, the V gene TRBV18, with 9 nucleotides matching TRBD1. After removal of 3 bases from V and 6 bases from J, the junction contained 12 bases not matched to a gene. CDR3 size: 17 residues. Germline V CDR1 and CDR2: KGHSH, LQKENI. The CDR3 protein is CASSPGQGLRGGQPQHF. CDR3 bases: TGTGCCAGCTCACCGGGACAGGGACTGAGGGGGGGTCAGCCCCAGCATTTT.

The rearrangement links TRBV5-5 to TRBJ2-7; perhaps TRBD2 as D (5 bases). Per germline, CDR1 SGHKS and CDR2 YYEKEE (reference sequence). The CDR3 spans 16 residues. V was cut by 0 bases and J by 1 base, with 14 bases left in between. The CDR3 DNA reads as TGTGCCAGCAGCTTGGGGCCGGCGCGGACTTCCTACGAGCAGTACTTC. Translated: CASSLGPARTSYEQYF. The full variable domain, with the rest looked up from reference TRBV5-5 and TRBJ2-7, is DAGVTQSPTHLIKTRGQQVTLRCSPISGHKSVSWYQQVLGQGPQFIFQYYEKEERGRGNFPDRFSARQFPNYSSELNVNALLLGDSALYLCASSLGPARTSYEQYFGPGTRLTVT.

This clone was counted a few times. This sequence joins TRBV15 and TRBJ2-7, with D possibly being TRBD1 (5 bases). Germline assignment: CDR1 LNHNV and CDR2 YYDKDF (reference sequence). The CDR3 totals 12 residues. V lost 5 bases, J lost 2 bases, and 7 bases lay in between. The CDR3 sequence: CATSDSPYEQYF. The DNA for the CDR3 is TGTGCCACCAGCGACAGTCCCTACGAGCAGTACTTC.

The chain links TRBV11-3 to TRBJ2-1; 8 bases are shared with TRBD1. J was trimmed by 9 bases and V by 5 bases; bases with no gene match: 9. The CDR3 extends over 14 amino acids. The germline V gene has CDR1 SGHNT and CDR2 YENEEA. The DNA for the CDR3 is TGTGCCAGCAGCCCGGGCAGGGGGCAGAGTGAGCAGTTCTTC. This codes for CASSPGRGQSEQFF.

This clone showed up just a few times. The J gene is TRBJ2-1, the V gene TRBV28, with TRBD2 matching 15 bases. Trimming cost V 5 bases and J 5 bases; bases outside gene matches: 13. Germline CDR1 and CDR2: MDHEN and SYDVKM. The CDR3 consists of 19 residues. The CDR3 spells CASSPGLAGGLGAHNEQFF. CDR3 coding DNA: TGTGCCAGCAGTCCCGGACTAGCGGGAGGGCTGGGGGCACACAATGAGCAGTTCTTC.

This clone came up a few times. The chain has TRBV19 and TRBJ1-5, with D unclear. V lost 0 bases, J lost 9 bases, and 15 bases lay in between. The length of the CDR3 is 15 residues. Germline V CDR1 and CDR2: LNHDA, SQIVND (reference sequence). In DNA form, the CDR3 reads TGTGCCAGTAGTATAGATCGGGTGGAGACCAGGCCCCAGCATTTT. Encoded protein: CASSIDRVETRPQHF.

V usage is TRBV19 and J usage is TRBJ1-5; D uncertain. Germline CDR1 LNHDA, CDR2 SQIVND (reference sequence). The germline V and J ends were trimmed by 4 bases and 5 bases, with 9 bases remaining between them. CDR3 length: 13 amino acids. The CDR3 DNA reads as TGTGCCAGTAGTACACATCCGCATCAGCCCCAGCATTTT. Translation: CASSTHPHQPQHF. Drawing the rest from reference TRBV19 and TRBJ1-5, the complete variable domain is DGGITQSPKYLFRKEGQNVTLSCEQNLNHDAMYWYRQDPGQGLRLIYYSQIVNDFQKGDIAEGYSVSREKKESFPLTVTSAQKNPTAFYLCASSTHPHQPQHFGDGTRLSIL.

A few counts support this clone. V and J are TRBV27 and TRBJ1-5; 8 bases match TRBD1. V trimming: 8 bases; J trimming: 4 bases; junction bases outside the gene matches: 10. The CDR3 runs to 15 residues. Germline loops: CDR1 MNHEY, CDR2 SMNVEV (reference sequence). CDR3 sequence (DNA): TGTGCCAGCGGCCAAAACAGGGGGGCAAATCAGCCCCAGCATTTT. This codes for CASGQNRGANQPQHF.

The V gene is TRBV5-4, the J gene TRBJ1-1; the D is unclear. CDR3 length: 13 residues. Trimming took 5 bases from V and 10 from J, leaving 18 bases between them. Germline CDR1 reads SGHNT; CDR2 reads YYREEE (reference sequence). The CDR3 region is CASSTREIPTAFF. The CDR3 DNA follows: TGTGCCAGCAGTACCCGGGAAATCCCCACAGCTTTCTTT.

The rearrangement uses TRBV7-8 and TRBJ2-3; D is undetermined. The ends were cut back, 0 bases at V and 2 bases at J, with 12 bases in the middle. Germline CDR1 reads SGHVS; CDR2 reads FQNEAQ. This CDR3 is built from 16 residues. The CDR3 is CASSLAGYPLTDTQYF. The CDR3 DNA is TGTGCCAGCAGCTTAGCAGGGTATCCGCTCACAGATACGCAGTATTTT. Filled out from reference TRBV7-8 and TRBJ2-3, the complete variable domain reads GAGVSQSPRYKVAKRGQDVALRCDPISGHVSLFWYQQALGQGPEFLTYFQNEAQLDKSGLPSDRFFAERPEGSVSTLKIQRTQQEDSAVYLCASSLAGYPLTDTQYFGPGTRLTVL.

The chain couples TRBV6-5 to TRBJ2-3, with D perhaps matching TRBD1 (6 bases). Germline V lookup: CDR1 MNHEY, CDR2 SVGAGI. There are 14 residues in the CDR3. V shed 6 bases and J shed 2 bases, with 12 bases lying between them. The CDR3 DNA reads TGTGCCAGCAGGCCCCAGGGGAACACAGATACGCAGTATTTT. Its protein is CASRPQGNTDTQYF.

The V and J genes are TRBV23-1 and TRBJ1-1, with D unresolved. TRBV23-1 is designated an ORF whose function remains uncertain. With 0 bases removed from V and 1 base from J, the gap between germline ends came to 15 bases. The CDR3 runs to 17 residues. The CDR3 sequence: CASSQSASHTENTEAFF. The CDR3 bases are TGCGCCAGCAGTCAATCTGCGTCCCATACAGAGAACACTGAAGCTTTCTTT.

The chain joins TRBV18 to TRBJ1-1; D unclear. The V gene lost 2 bases and the J gene lost 0 bases, with 10 bases spanning the gap. The CDR3 extends over 15 amino acids. Germline V gene lookup returns CDR1 KGHSH and CDR2 LQKENI. The CDR3 nucleotides are TGTGCCAGCTCACCATGGAAACGGATGAACACTGAAGCTTTCTTT. It translates to CASSPWKRMNTEAFF. The full variable domain, with the rest looked up from reference TRBV18 and TRBJ1-1, is NAGVMQNPRHLVRRRGQEARLRCSPMKGHSHVYWYRQLPEEGLKFMVYLQKENIIDESGMPKERFSAEFPKEGPSILRIQQVVRGDSAAYFCASSPWKRMNTEAFFGQGTRLTVV.

This clone was detected once. The chain links TRBV4-1 to TRBJ2-1; perhaps TRBD2 as D (5 bases). Germline V gives CDR1 MGHRA, CDR2 YSYEKL. The CDR3 length is 16 residues. V was pared by 2 bases and J by 9 bases, with 20 bases between. The DNA for the CDR3 is TGCGCCAGCAGCCAAAGTAGTGGGCTAGCACAATTTGAGCAGTTCTTC. This gives the protein CASSQSSGLAQFEQFF.